This TCR beta chain appears in the sequencing data of a study of post-analysis software for immune sequencing data. Study details: The patients showed relapsing-remitting, secondary progressive and progressive-relapsing multiple sclerosis courses.

Only a few counts were recorded for this clonotype. The antigen remains undetermined. V shed 8 bases and J shed 4 bases, with 20 bases lying between them. CDR3 length equals 15 residues. Germline V CDR1 and CDR2: ENHRY, SYGVKD. Notes on the study in general: In patients, TRBV5-6, TRBV5-1 and TRBV20-1 belonged to roughly 5 TRBV segments found more frequently than in controls. Normalized Chao1 diversity was significantly lower in multiple sclerosis patients than in controls. Strong same-batch co-clustering of samples appeared with F measure clustering.

Researchers reported that TCR beta cDNA libraries carried unique molecular identifiers. The T cell input of about 0.9 to 10 million gave roughly 460,000 cDNA molecules. TCRdb re-derived calls from the PCR reads in MiXCR, one entry per CDR3 protein. Counted here are some 370,000 distinct CDR3 sequences, approximately 33% occurring once; the ten biggest clones make up roughly an eighth. Sequencing was done on a sample of blood. The chain uses TRBV10-3 and TRBJ1-2, with D possibly matching TRBD1 (6 bases). The sequence came from a girl aged 5 to 17 with multiple sclerosis. The CDR3 DNA is TGTGCCATCTTGGCTCGGGTCGGGGGCGGCTATGGCTACACCTTC. Protein product: CAILARVGGGYGYTF.